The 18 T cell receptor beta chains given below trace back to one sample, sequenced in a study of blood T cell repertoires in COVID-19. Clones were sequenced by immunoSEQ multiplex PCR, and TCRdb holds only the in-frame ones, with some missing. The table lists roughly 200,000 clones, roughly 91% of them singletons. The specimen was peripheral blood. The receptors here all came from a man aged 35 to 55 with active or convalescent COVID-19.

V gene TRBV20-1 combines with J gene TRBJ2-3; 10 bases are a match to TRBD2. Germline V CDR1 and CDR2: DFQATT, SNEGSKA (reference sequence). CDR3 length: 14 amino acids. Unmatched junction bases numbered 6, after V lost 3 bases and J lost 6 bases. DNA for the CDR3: TGCAGTGCTAGTAAGCGGGAGGGCGGCGATACGCAGTATTTT. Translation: CSASKREGGDTQYF.

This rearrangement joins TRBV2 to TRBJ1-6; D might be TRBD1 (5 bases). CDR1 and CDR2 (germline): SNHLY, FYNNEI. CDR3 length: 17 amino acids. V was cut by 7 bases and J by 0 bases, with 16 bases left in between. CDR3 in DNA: TGTGCCAGCAATAAGGGGCTTCAGACCTCCTATAATTCACCCCTCCACTTT. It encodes CASNKGLQTSYNSPLHF.

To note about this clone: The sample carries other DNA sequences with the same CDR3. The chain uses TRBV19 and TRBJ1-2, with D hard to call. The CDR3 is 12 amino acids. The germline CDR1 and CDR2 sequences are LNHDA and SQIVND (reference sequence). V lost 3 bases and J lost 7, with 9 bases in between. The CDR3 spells CASSIRGGGYTF. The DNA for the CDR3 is TGTGCCAGTAGTATCCGTGGAGGTGGCTACACCTTC.

This CDR3 reads CASSYRRGSQETQYF. The CDR3 DNA reads as TGTGCCAGCAGTTACAGGCGGGGGAGTCAAGAGACCCAGTACTTC. The chain employs TRBV6-2 or TRBV6-3 and TRBJ2-5; 7 nucleotides align to TRBD2. Germline V gene sequence: CDR1 MNHEY, CDR2 SVGEGT. This CDR3 is built from 15 residues. The V gene end was trimmed by 2 bases and the J gene end by 2 bases; junction bases not matched to a gene: 5.

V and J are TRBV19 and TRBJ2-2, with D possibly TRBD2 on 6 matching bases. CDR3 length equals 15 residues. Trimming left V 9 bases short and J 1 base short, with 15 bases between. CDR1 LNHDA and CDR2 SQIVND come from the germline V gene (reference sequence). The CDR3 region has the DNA TGTGCCAGCACCTGGGGGGACGGGAACACCGGGGAGCTGTTTTTT. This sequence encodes CASTWGDGNTGELFF.

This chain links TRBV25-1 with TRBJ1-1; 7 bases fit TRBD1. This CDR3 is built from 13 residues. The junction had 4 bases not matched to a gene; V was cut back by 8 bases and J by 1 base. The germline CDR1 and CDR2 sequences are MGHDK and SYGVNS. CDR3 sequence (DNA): TGTGCCAGCGGCAGGGGGTGGAACACTGAAGCTTTCTTT. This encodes CASGRGWNTEAFF.

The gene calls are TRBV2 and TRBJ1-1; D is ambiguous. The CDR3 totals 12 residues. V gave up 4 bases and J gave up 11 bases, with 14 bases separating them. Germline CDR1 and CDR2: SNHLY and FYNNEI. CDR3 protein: CASSALSFYAFF. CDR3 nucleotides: TGTGCCAGCAGTGCCTTGAGTTTCTACGCTTTCTTT.

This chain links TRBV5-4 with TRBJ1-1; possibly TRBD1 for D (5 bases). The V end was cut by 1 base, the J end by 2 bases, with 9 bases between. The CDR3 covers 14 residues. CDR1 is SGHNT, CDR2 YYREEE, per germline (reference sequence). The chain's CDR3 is CASSLWGTNTEAFF. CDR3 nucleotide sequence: TGTGCCAGCAGCTTGTGGGGCACAAACACTGAAGCTTTCTTT.

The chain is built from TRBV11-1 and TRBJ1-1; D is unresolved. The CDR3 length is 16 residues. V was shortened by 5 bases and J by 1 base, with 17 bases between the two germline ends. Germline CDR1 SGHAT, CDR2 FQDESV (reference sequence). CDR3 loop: CASSPAGRPQNTEAFF. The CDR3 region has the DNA TGTGCCAGCAGCCCCGCCGGGAGGCCCCAGAACACTGAAGCTTTCTTT. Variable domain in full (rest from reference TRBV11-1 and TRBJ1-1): EAEVAQSPRYKITEKSQAVAFWCDPISGHATLYWYRQILGQGPELLVQFQDESVVDDSQLPKDRFSAERLKGVDSTLKIQPAELGDSAMYLCASSPAGRPQNTEAFFGQGTRLTVV.

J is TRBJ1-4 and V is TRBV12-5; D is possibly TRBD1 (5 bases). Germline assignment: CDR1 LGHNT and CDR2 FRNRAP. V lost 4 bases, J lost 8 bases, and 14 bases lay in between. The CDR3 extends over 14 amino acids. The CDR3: CASGSLGGEEKLFF. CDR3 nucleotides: TGTGCTAGTGGTTCTCTCGGGGGGGAAGAAAAACTGTTTTTT.

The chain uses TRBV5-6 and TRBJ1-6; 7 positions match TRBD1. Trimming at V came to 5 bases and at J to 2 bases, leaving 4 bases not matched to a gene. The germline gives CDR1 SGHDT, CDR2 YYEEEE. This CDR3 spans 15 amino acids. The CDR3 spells CASRAGTAYNSPLHF. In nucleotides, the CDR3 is TGTGCCAGCAGGGCGGGGACAGCCTATAATTCACCCCTCCACTTT. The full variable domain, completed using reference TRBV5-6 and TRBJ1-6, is DAGVTQSPTHLIKTRGQQVTLRCSPKSGHDTVSWYQQALGQGPQFIFQYYEEEERQRGNFPDRFSGHQFPNYSSELNVNALLLGDSALYLCASRAGTAYNSPLHFGNGTRLTVT.

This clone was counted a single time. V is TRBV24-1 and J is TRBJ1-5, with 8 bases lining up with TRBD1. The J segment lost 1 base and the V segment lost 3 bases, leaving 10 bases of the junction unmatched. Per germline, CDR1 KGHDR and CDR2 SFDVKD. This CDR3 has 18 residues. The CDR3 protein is CATSDPSQGESSNQPQHF. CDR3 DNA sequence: TGTGCCACCAGTGATCCCTCACAGGGGGAATCCAGCAATCAGCCCCAGCATTTT.

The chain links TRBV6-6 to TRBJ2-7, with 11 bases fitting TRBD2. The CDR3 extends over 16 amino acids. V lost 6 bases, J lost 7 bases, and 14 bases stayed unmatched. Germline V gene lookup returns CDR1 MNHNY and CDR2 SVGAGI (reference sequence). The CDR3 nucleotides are TGTGCCAGCAGCAAAGGACTAGCGGGCCTCAGGGGGGAGCAGTACTTC. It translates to CASSKGLAGLRGEQYF.

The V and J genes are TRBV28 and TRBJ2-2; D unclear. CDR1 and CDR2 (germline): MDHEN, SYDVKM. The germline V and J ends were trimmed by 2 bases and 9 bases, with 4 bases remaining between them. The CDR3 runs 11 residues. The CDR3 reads CASSLDRELFF. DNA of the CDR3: TGTGCCAGCAGTTTAGACAGGGAGCTGTTTTTT.

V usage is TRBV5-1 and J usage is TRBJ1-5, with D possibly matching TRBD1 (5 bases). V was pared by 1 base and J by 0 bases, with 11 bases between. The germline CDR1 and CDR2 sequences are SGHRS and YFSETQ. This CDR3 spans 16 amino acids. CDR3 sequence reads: CASSLSRAYSNQPQHF. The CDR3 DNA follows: TGCGCCAGCAGCTTGTCCAGGGCGTATAGCAATCAGCCCCAGCATTTT. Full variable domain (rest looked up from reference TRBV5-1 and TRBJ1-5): KAGVTQTPRYLIKTRGQQVTLSCSPISGHRSVSWYQQTPGQGLQFLFEYFSETQRNKGNFPGRFSGRQFSNSRSEMNVSTLELGDSALYLCASSLSRAYSNQPQHFGDGTRLSIL.

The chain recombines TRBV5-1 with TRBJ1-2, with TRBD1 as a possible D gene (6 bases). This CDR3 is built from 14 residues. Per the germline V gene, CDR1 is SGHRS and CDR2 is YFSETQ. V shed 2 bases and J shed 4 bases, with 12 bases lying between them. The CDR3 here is CASSLNIQGYGYTF. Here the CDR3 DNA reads TGCGCCAGCAGCTTAAATATACAGGGCTATGGCTACACCTTC. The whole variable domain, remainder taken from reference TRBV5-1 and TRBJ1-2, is KAGVTQTPRYLIKTRGQQVTLSCSPISGHRSVSWYQQTPGQGLQFLFEYFSETQRNKGNFPGRFSGRQFSNSRSEMNVSTLELGDSALYLCASSLNIQGYGYTFGSGTRLTVV.

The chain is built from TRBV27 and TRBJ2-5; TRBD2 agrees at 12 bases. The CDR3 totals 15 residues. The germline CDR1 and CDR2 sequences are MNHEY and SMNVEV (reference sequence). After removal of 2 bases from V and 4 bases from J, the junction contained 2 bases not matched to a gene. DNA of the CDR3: TGTGCCAGCAGTTTACGACTAGCGGGAGCAGAGACCCAGTACTTC. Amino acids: CASSLRLAGAETQYF.

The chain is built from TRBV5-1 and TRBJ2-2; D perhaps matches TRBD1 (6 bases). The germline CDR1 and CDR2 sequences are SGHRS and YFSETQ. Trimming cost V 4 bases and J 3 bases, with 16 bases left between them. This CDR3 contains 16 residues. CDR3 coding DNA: TGCGCCAGCAGCCTGCAGGGGTCCGGGGACACCGGGGAGCTGTTTTTT. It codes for CASSLQGSGDTGELFF.